This T cell receptor beta chain was recovered during a study of OX40 agonist ivuxolimab in advanced cancers. The CDR3 contains 17 residues. The germline CDR1 and CDR2 sequences are LNHDA and SQIVND (reference sequence). V was clipped by 5 bases and J by 3 bases; unmatched bases: 14. TCRdb's copy holds only in-frame clones and misses some; the assay was immunoSEQ multiplex PCR. The table has 70,000 to 95,000 clones, 87% seen once; the top ten hold more than 0.45%. The TCR sequence derives from an adult with an advanced solid tumor such as melanoma, head and neck, liver or kidney cancer. Sample: CD4+ or CD8+ T cells sorted from blood, taken in a trial of the OX40 agonist ivuxolimab. V usage is TRBV19 and J usage is TRBJ1-1, with 8 nucleotides matching TRBD1. This CDR3 reads CASSAGGASLVDTEAFF. The CDR3 bases are TGTGCCAGTAGTGCAGGGGGCGCCTCCCTGGTCGACACTGAAGCTTTCTTT.